Sequencing of this T cell receptor beta chain was carried out in a study of response to subunit inactivated influenza vaccine. Study-level results: Authors suggested few new T cells are recruited by each seasonal influenza vaccination.

Note on this clonotype: No antigen is known for it.

TCRdb recomputed calls from the RT-PCR reads with MiXCR, one row per CDR3 protein. The sample records approximately 530,000 distinct CDR3 sequences, 6.5% to 8% being singletons. This CDR3 comprises 14 residues. Germline CDR1 is LGHNA and CDR2 is YNFKEQ. V was clipped by 0 bases and J by 9 bases, with 14 bases between them. This TCR was recovered from a man aged 50-75 years who received an inactivated influenza vaccine. The sequenced sample was PBMCs from blood, obtained 23 months after vaccination. This sequence joins TRBV4-2 and TRBJ2-5; D is unresolved. CDR3 nucleotide sequence: TGTGCCAGCAGCCAAGATAAGGATCGTGGGGCCCAGTACTTC. Translating it yields CASSQDKDRGAQYF.